The present T cell receptor (beta chain) was sequenced within a study of blood T cell repertoires in COVID-19. Participants had their cohort set by participant-reported clinical history. The V segment lost 4 bases and the J segment 4 bases; nucleotides outside the gene matches: 8. CDR1 is MNHEY, CDR2 SMNVEV, per germline (reference sequence). The CDR3 runs to 15 residues. TCRdb's table, derived via immunoSEQ multiplex PCR, lists solely in-frame clones and lacks some. Among just over 300,000 clones listed, about nine tenths were seen once. This sequence joins TRBV27 and TRBJ1-2, with TRBD1 identical over 8 bases. This TCR came from a man aged 30-40 years who had recovered from COVID-19. The sample taken for sequencing was PBMCs or T cells enriched from blood (not recorded which). CDR3 amino acids: CASSSSGTGSYGYTF. CDR3 nucleotides: TGTGCCAGCAGTTCGTCCGGGACAGGATCCTATGGCTACACCTTC.